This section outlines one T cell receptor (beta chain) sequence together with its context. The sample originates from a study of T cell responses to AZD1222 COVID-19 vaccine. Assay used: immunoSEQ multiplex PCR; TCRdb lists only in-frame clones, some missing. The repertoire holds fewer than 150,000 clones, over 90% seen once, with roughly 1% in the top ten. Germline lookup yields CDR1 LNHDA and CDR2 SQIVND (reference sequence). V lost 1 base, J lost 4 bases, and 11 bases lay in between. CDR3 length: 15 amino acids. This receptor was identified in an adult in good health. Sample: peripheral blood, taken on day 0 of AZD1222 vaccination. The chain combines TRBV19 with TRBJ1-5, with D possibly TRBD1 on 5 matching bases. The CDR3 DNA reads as TGTGCCAGTAGTATAGGGGGCGGGAATAATCAGCCCCAGCATTTT. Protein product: CASSIGGGNNQPQHF.